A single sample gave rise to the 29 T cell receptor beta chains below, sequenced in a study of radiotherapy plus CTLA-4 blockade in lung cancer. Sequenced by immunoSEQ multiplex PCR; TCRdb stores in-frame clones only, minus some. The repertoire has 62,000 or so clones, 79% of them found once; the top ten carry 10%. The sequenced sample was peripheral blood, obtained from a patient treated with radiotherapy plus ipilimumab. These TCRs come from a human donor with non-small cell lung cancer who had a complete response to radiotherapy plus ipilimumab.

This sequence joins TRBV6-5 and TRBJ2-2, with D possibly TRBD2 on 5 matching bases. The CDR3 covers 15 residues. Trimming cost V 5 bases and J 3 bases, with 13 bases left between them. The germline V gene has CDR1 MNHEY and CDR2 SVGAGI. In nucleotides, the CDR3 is TGTGCCAGCAGTCGGGATCCCCTGGACACCGGGGAGCTGTTTTTT. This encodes CASSRDPLDTGELFF.

CDR3 in amino acids: CASSYATGEDTQYF. The CDR3 DNA sequence: TGTGCCAGCAGTTACGCGACAGGCGAAGATACGCAGTATTTT. V and J are TRBV6-5 and TRBJ2-3, with D possibly being TRBD1 (6 bases). CDR3 length: 14 amino acids. V was clipped by 2 bases and J by 5 bases, with 11 bases between them. Germline V lookup: CDR1 MNHEY, CDR2 SVGAGI.

CDR3 sequence (DNA): TGTGCCAGCAGTGCTCACCCCCCGCCCTCGGACACTGAAGCTTTCTTT. This translates into CASSAHPPPSDTEAFF. This chain links TRBV2 with TRBJ1-1; no reliable D call. CDR1 and CDR2 (germline): SNHLY, FYNNEI. The CDR3 extends over 16 amino acids. Trimming cost V 4 bases and J 3 bases, with 18 bases left between them.

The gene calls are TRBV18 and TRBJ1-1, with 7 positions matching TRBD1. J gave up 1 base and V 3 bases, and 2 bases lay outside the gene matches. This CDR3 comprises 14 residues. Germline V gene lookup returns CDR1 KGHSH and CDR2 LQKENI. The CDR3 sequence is CASSPTGENTEAFF. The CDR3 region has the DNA TGTGCCAGCTCACCCACAGGGGAGAACACTGAAGCTTTCTTT.

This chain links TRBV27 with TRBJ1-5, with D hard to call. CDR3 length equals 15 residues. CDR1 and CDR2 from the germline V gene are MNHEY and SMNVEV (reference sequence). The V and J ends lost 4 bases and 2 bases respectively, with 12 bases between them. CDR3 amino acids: CASSSDLRRNQPQHF. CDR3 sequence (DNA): TGTGCCAGCAGTTCGGACCTGCGACGCAATCAGCCCCAGCATTTT.

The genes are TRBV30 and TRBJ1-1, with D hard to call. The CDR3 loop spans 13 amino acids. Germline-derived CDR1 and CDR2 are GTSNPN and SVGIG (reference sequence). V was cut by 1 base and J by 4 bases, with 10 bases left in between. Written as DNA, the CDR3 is TGTGCCTGGAGTGAGCAGTCTGGCACTGAAGCTTTCTTT. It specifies CAWSEQSGTEAFF.

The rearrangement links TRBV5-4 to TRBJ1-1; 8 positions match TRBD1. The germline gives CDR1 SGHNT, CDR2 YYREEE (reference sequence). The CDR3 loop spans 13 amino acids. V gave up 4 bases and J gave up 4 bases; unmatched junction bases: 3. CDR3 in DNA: TGTGCCAGCAGCCTTGACAGGGGCACTGAAGCTTTCTTT. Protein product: CASSLDRGTEAFF.

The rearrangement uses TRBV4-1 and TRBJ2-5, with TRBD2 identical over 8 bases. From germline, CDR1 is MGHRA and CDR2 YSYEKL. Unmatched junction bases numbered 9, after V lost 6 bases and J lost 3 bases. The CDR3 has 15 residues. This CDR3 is CASRYTGLGEETQYF. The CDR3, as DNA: TGCGCCAGCAGATACACGGGACTAGGGGAAGAGACCCAGTACTTC.

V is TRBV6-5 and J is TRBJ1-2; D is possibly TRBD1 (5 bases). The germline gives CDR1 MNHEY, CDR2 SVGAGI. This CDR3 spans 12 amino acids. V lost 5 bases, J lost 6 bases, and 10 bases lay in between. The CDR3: CASSDQGDGYTF. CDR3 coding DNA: TGTGCCAGCAGTGACCAGGGTGATGGCTACACCTTC.

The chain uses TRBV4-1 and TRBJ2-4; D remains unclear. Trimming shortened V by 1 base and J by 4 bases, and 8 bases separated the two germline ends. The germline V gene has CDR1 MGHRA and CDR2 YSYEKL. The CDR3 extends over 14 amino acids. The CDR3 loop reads CASSQVSQKNIQYF. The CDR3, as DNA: TGCGCCAGCAGCCAAGTCTCACAAAAAAACATTCAGTACTTC.

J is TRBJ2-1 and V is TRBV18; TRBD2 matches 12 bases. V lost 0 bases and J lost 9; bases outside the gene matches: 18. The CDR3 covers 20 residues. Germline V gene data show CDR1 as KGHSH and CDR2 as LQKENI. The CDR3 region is CASSPPHWSFLAGGPVEQFF. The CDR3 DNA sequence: TGTGCCAGCTCACCACCGCACTGGTCTTTCCTAGCGGGAGGGCCGGTTGAGCAGTTCTTC.

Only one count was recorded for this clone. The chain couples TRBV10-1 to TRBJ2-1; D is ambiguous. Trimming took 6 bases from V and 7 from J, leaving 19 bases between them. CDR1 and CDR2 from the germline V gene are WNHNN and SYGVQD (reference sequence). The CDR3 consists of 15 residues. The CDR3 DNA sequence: TGCGCCAGCAGCCCGGAGCCCGGGCCGGAAAATGAGCAGTTCTTC. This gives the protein CASSPEPGPENEQFF.

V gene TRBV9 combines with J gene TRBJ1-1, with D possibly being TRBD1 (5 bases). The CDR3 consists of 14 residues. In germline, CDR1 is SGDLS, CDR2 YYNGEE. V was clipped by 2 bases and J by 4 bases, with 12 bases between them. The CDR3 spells CASSVRGLGTEAFF. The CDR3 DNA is TGTGCCAGCAGCGTTAGGGGTCTGGGCACTGAAGCTTTCTTT.

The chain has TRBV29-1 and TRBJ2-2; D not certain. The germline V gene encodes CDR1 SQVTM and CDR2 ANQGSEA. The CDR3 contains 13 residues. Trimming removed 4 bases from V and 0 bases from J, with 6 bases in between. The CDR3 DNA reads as TGCAGCGTTGGAAGAACGAACACCGGGGAGCTGTTTTTT. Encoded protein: CSVGRTNTGELFF.

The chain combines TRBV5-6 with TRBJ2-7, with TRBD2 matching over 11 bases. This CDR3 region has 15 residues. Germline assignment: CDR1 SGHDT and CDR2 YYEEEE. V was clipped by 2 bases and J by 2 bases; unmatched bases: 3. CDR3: CASSFDSGRAYEQYV. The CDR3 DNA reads TGTGCCAGCAGCTTTGATAGCGGGAGGGCCTACGAGCAGTACGTC.

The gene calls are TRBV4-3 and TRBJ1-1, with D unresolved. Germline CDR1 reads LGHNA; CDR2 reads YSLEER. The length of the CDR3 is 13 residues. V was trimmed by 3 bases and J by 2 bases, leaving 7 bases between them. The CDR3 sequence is CASSQYGNTEAFF. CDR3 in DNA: TGCGCCAGCAGCCAGTATGGAAACACTGAAGCTTTCTTT.

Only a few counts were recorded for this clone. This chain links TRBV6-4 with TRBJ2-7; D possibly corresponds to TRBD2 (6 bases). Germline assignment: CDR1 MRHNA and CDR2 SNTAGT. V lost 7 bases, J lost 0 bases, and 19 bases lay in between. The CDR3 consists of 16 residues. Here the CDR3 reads CASTGRDSTISYEQYV. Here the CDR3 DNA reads TGTGCCAGCACTGGTCGGGACTCCACGATCTCCTACGAGCAGTACGTC.

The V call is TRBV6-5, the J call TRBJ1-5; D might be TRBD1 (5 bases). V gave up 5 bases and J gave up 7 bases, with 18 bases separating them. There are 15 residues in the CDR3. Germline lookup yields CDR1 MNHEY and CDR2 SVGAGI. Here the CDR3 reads CASSNYRLASQPQHF. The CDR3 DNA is TGTGCCAGCAGTAACTACAGGCTTGCGAGCCAGCCCCAGCATTTT.

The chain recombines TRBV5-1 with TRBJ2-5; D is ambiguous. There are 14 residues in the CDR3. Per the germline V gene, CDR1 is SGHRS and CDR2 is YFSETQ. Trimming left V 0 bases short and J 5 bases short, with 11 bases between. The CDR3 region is CASSLEEVGETQYF. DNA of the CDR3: TGCGCCAGCAGCTTGGAGGAAGTGGGGGAGACCCAGTACTTC. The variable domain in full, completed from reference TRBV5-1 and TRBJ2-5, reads KAGVTQTPRYLIKTRGQQVTLSCSPISGHRSVSWYQQTPGQGLQFLFEYFSETQRNKGNFPGRFSGRQFSNSRSEMNVSTLELGDSALYLCASSLEEVGETQYFGPGTRLLVL.

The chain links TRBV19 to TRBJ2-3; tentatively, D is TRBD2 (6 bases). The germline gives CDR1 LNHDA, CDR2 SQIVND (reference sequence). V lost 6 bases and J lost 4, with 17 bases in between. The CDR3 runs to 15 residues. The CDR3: CASSFGGGSPDTQYF. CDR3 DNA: TGTGCCAGTAGCTTTGGAGGAGGGAGTCCAGATACGCAGTATTTT.

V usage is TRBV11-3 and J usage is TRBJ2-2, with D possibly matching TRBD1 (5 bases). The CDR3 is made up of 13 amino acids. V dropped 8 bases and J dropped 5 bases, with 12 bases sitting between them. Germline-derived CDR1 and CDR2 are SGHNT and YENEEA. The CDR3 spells CASAAGSTGELFF. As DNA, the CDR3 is TGTGCCAGCGCGGCAGGGTCAACCGGGGAGCTGTTTTTT.

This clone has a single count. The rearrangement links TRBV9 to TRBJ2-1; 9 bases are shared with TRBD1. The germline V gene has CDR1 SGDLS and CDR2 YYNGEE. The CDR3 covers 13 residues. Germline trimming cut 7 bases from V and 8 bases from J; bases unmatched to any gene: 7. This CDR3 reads CASQQGASYEQFF. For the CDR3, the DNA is TGTGCCAGCCAACAGGGGGCTTCGTATGAGCAGTTCTTC.

CDR3 residues: CAWSATGEKQETQYF. The CDR3 coding sequence is TGTGCCTGGAGTGCAACAGGGGAAAAGCAAGAGACCCAGTACTTC. The chain carries TRBV30 and TRBJ2-5; 7 positions match TRBD1. Germline values: CDR1 GTSNPN, CDR2 SVGIG (reference sequence). The junction had 7 bases not matched to a gene; V was cut back by 1 base and J by 2 bases. The CDR3 contains 15 residues.

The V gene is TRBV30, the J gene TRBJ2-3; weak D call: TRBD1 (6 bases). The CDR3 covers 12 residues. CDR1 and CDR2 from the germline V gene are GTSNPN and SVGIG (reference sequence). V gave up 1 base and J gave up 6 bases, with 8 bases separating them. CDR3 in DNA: TGTGCCTGGAGTGCCCAGGGGGATACGCAGTATTTT. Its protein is CAWSAQGDTQYF.

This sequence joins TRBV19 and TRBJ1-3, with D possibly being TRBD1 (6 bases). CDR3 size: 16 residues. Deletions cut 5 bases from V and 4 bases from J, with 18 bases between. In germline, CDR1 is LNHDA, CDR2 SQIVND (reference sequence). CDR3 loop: CASSLQSRGAGNTIYF. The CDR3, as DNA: TGTGCCAGTAGTCTGCAGTCCAGGGGAGCGGGAAACACCATATATTTT.

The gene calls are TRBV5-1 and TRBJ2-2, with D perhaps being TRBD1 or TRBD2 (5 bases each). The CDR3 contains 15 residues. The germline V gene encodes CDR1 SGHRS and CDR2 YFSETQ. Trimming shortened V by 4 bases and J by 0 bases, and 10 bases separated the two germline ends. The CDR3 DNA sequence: TGCGCCAGCAGCCCGGGGCCCTCGAACACCGGGGAGCTGTTTTTT. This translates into CASSPGPSNTGELFF.

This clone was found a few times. Here the CDR3 reads CASSGSGNQPQHF. The CDR3 DNA reads as TGTGCCAGCAGTGGATCGGGCAATCAGCCCCAGCATTTT. This chain joins TRBV6-5 and TRBJ1-5; D call uncertain. CDR1 and CDR2 from the germline V gene are MNHEY and SVGAGI. V dropped 5 bases and J dropped 2 bases, with 7 bases sitting between them. This CDR3 is built from 13 residues.

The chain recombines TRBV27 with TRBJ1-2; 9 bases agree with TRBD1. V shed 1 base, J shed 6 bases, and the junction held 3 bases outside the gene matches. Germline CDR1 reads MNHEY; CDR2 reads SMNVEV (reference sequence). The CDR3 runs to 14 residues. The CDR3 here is CASSLYRGLDGYTF. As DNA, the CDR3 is TGTGCCAGCAGTTTATACAGGGGGCTTGATGGCTACACCTTC.

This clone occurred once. The CDR3 DNA reads as TGTGCCACCAGCAGGGACAGGGGACAAGAGACCCAGTACTTC. Amino acids: CATSRDRGQETQYF. V gene TRBV15 combines with J gene TRBJ2-5; TRBD1 matches 9 bases. CDR3 length: 14 residues. The junction had 1 base not matched to a gene; V was cut back by 3 bases and J by 2 bases. The germline V gene has CDR1 LNHNV and CDR2 YYDKDF (reference sequence).